Shown below are 23 T cell receptor beta chains from a single sample sequenced in a study of T-cell memory formation after mild COVID-19. One entry per CDR3 protein results from TCRdb running MiXCR on the 5' RACE reads. The sample carries about 600,000 distinct CDR3 sequences, roughly a fifth recorded once. The sample taken for sequencing was PBMCs or a T cell subset sorted from them (not recorded which). These receptors were taken from an adult woman who had mild COVID-19 (a few samples of this study predate the infection). Cell type and time point are not known.

The rearrangement links TRBV6-5 to TRBJ1-4; TRBD1 is a possible D gene (6 bases). This CDR3 is 15 amino acids long. The V end was cut by 0 bases, the J end by 7 bases, with 12 bases between. Per germline, CDR1 MNHEY and CDR2 SVGAGI. DNA of the CDR3: TGTGCCAGCAGTTACTCGGGGACATACCCTGAAAAACTGTTTTTT. It encodes CASSYSGTYPEKLFF.

This clonotype was seen only a few times. This chain uses TRBV7-9 with TRBJ2-7, with a tentative D call TRBD1 (6 bases). In germline, CDR1 is SEHNR, CDR2 FQNEAQ (reference sequence). The CDR3 has 12 residues. Trimming pared 2 bases from V and 5 bases from J, leaving 7 bases between. The CDR3 loop is CASSLNRDEQYF. In DNA form, the CDR3 reads TGTGCCAGCAGCTTAAACAGGGACGAGCAGTACTTC.

Note on this clonotype: At one of its ends the junction is not consistent with the germline gene, which may arise from a read error. The rearrangement links TRBV5-1 to TRBJ2-5, with D maybe TRBD1 (6 bases). This CDR3 spans 11 amino acids. Germline loops: CDR1 SGHRS, CDR2 YFSETQ. The DNA for the CDR3 is TGCGCCAGCAGCTTGTTACAGGGCCGGGGCTTC. Residues: CASSLLQGRGF. The full variable domain, with the rest looked up from reference TRBV5-1 and TRBJ2-5, is KAGVTQTPRYLIKTRGQQVTLSCSPISGHRSVSWYQQTPGQGLQFLFEYFSETQRNKGNFPGRFSGRQFSNSRSEMNVSTLELGDSALYLCASSLLQGRGFGPGTRLLVL.

Of note for this clonotype: At one end, the junction sequence differs from germline, possibly due to a read error. The V gene is TRBV4-1, the J gene TRBJ2-1; D possibly corresponds to TRBD2 (6 bases). The CDR3 extends over 16 amino acids. The germline gives CDR1 MGHRA, CDR2 YSYEKL. CDR3 sequence reads: CASSDDTTGRTNGQFF. CDR3 in DNA: TGCGCCAGCAGCGACGACACCACGGGGCGGACTAATGGGCAGTTCTTC.

The rearrangement links TRBV4-1 to TRBJ2-1, with D possibly being TRBD1 or TRBD2 (5 bases each). CDR1 is MGHRA, CDR2 YSYEKL, per germline. This CDR3 spans 14 amino acids. The V end was cut by 8 bases, the J end by 7 bases, with 18 bases between. In DNA, the CDR3 is TGCGCCAGCCGACGACGGGACCCGGGGAATGAGCAGTTCTTC. Protein product: CASRRRDPGNEQFF.

This chain connects TRBV3-1 to TRBJ2-7; unclear D gene. The CDR3 is 14 amino acids. CDR1 LGHDT and CDR2 YNNKEL come from the germline V gene (reference sequence). Trimming pared 0 bases from V and 3 bases from J, leaving 9 bases between. In DNA, the CDR3 is TGTGCCAGCAGCCAAGATCTGGCAGGCTACGAGCAGTACTTC. It translates to CASSQDLAGYEQYF.

This clonotype was observed a handful of times. The gene calls are TRBV9 and TRBJ2-3; 13 bases fit TRBD2. V shed 5 bases, J shed 0 bases, and the junction held 21 bases outside the gene matches. Germline values: CDR1 SGDLS, CDR2 YYNGEE. The CDR3 is 22 amino acids. CDR3 coding DNA: TGTGCCAGCAGACAGTGGACTAGCGGGAGCTATGGGTCCTGCTGTAGCACAGATACGCAGTATTTT. Translated: CASRQWTSGSYGSCCSTDTQYF.

The chain combines TRBV12-3 or TRBV12-4 with TRBJ1-2; D might be TRBD1 (6 bases). V shed 6 bases and J shed 5 bases, with 19 bases lying between them. CDR3 size: 15 residues. The chain's CDR3 is CASRMLTGNLYGYTF. CDR3 coding DNA: TGTGCCAGCAGAATGCTGACAGGAAATCTTTATGGCTACACCTTC.

The rearrangement uses TRBV7-3 and TRBJ2-6, with D perhaps matching TRBD1 or TRBD2 (5 bases each). Germline CDR1 SGHTA, CDR2 FQGTGA. With 1 base removed from V and 3 bases from J, the gap between germline ends came to 10 bases. The CDR3 is made up of 16 amino acids. The CDR3 DNA reads TGTGCCAGCAGCTTAAACGGGGCTGGTGGGGCCAACGTCCTGACTTTC. It encodes CASSLNGAGGANVLTF.

A few counts support this clonotype. The rearrangement joins TRBV7-3 to TRBJ2-1; no clear D gene. Germline CDR1 SGHTA, CDR2 FQGTGA. V was clipped by 5 bases and J by 4 bases, with 15 bases between them. This CDR3 spans 15 amino acids. CDR3 region: CASSPLPVGYNEQFF. CDR3 DNA sequence: TGTGCCAGCAGCCCTCTCCCGGTGGGGTACAATGAGCAGTTCTTC. Filled out from reference TRBV7-3 and TRBJ2-1, the complete variable domain reads GAGVSQTPSNKVTEKGKYVELRCDPISGHTALYWYRQSLGQGPEFLIYFQGTGAADDSGLPNDRFFAVRPEGSVSTLKIQRTERGDSAVYLCASSPLPVGYNEQFFGPGTRLTVL.

The gene calls are TRBV5-3 and TRBJ2-1; D may be TRBD2 (5 bases). TRBV5-3 is an ORF, with its function uncertain. The V gene lost 1 base and the J gene lost 1 base, with 6 bases spanning the gap. The CDR3 contains 14 residues. CDR3 sequence: CARSLRGSYNEQFF. The DNA for the CDR3 is TGTGCCAGAAGCTTGCGGGGTTCCTACAATGAGCAGTTCTTC.

There are a few counts of this clonotype. The chain is built from TRBV7-6 and TRBJ2-3; D may correspond to TRBD1 or TRBD2 (5 bases each). Trimming took off 1 base at V and 0 bases at J, with 11 bases between the two ends. CDR3 size: 16 residues. Germline loops: CDR1 SGHVS, CDR2 FNYEAQ. CDR3 sequence (DNA): TGTGCCAGCAGCTTAGGGGACCTTGCTAGCACAGATACGCAGTATTTT. Protein product: CASSLGDLASTDTQYF.

V gene TRBV6-2 or TRBV6-3 combines with J gene TRBJ2-1, with a tentative D call TRBD2 (5 bases). CDR1 and CDR2 from the germline V gene are MNHEY and SVGEGT. V lost 6 bases and J 7 bases, leaving 16 bases between the germline ends. This CDR3 has 14 residues. The CDR3 region has the DNA TGTGCCAGCAGAAGGACTGGCTCTGGAAATGAGCAGTTCTTC. Translating gives CASRRTGSGNEQFF.

The chain recombines TRBV24-1 with TRBJ2-7, with 11 bases aligning to TRBD2. Trimming at V came to 3 bases and at J to 4 bases, leaving 7 bases not matched to a gene. This CDR3 contains 16 residues. Germline lookup yields CDR1 KGHDR and CDR2 SFDVKD. This CDR3 reads CATSDPTSGSTYEQYF. CDR3 nucleotides: TGTGCCACCAGTGATCCCACTAGCGGGAGTACATACGAGCAGTACTTC.

The genes are TRBV12-3 or TRBV12-4 and TRBJ1-5; 10 bases agree with TRBD1. This CDR3 spans 17 amino acids. With V trimmed by 5 bases and J by 1 base, 8 bases remained unmatched. The CDR3: CASSLRQGAGSNQPQHF. In DNA form, the CDR3 reads TGTGCCAGCAGTCTCAGACAGGGGGCGGGGAGCAATCAGCCCCAGCATTTT.

V is TRBV7-2 and J is TRBJ1-2, with 9 nucleotides matching TRBD1. This CDR3 spans 13 amino acids. Germline loops: CDR1 SGHTA, CDR2 FQGNSA. V lost 5 bases, J lost 8 bases, and 6 bases stayed unmatched. CDR3 DNA: TGTGCCAGCAGCCCACAGGGGGCTGAAGGCTACACCTTC. Protein: CASSPQGAEGYTF.

The gene calls are TRBV7-9 and TRBJ2-7, with 9 bases aligning to TRBD1. J lost 5 bases, V lost 2 bases, and 7 bases had no gene match. From germline, CDR1 is SEHNR and CDR2 FQNEAQ (reference sequence). The CDR3 has 15 residues. CDR3 region: CASSLRSGQGHEQYF. CDR3 DNA sequence: TGTGCCAGCAGCTTACGGTCGGGACAGGGCCACGAGCAGTACTTC.

As DNA, the CDR3 is TGCGCCAGCAGCTTGGCCGGGGGCAGGTCGGACACTGAAGCTTTCTTT. Its translation: CASSLAGGRSDTEAFF. J is TRBJ1-1 and V is TRBV5-1; weak D call: TRBD1 (6 bases). Germline lookup yields CDR1 SGHRS and CDR2 YFSETQ. V lost 0 bases to trimming and J lost 3 bases, with 15 bases between them. There are 16 residues in the CDR3.

A few counts support this clonotype. This rearrangement joins TRBV29-1 to TRBJ1-2; a possible D gene is TRBD1 (5 bases). Looked up from germline, CDR1 is SQVTM and CDR2 is ANQGSEA. Trimming cost V 7 bases and J 4 bases, with 13 bases left between them. The CDR3 runs to 12 residues. CDR3 region: CSGVQAVYGYTF. CDR3 nucleotide sequence: TGCAGCGGCGTACAGGCGGTCTATGGCTACACCTTC.

This rearrangement joins TRBV20-1 to TRBJ2-2, with 8 bases that match TRBD2. The V gene end was trimmed by 6 bases and the J gene end by 0 bases; junction bases not matched to a gene: 6. This CDR3 contains 15 residues. From germline, CDR1 is DFQATT and CDR2 SNEGSKA (reference sequence). CDR3 DNA sequence: TGCAGTGCCAGCTTAGCGGGGACGAACACCGGGGAGCTGTTTTTT. This sequence encodes CSASLAGTNTGELFF.

This clonotype was counted at least ten times. The chain employs TRBV7-3 and TRBJ1-4, with D unclear. V lost 4 bases to trimming and J lost 7 bases, with 10 bases between them. CDR3 length: 13 residues. Per the germline V gene, CDR1 is SGHTA and CDR2 is FQGTGA. The CDR3 here is CASSSFVGEKLFF. CDR3 coding DNA: TGTGCCAGCAGCTCCTTTGTCGGTGAAAAACTGTTTTTT.

V is TRBV11-3 and J is TRBJ2-1, with 8 bases fitting TRBD2. Germline CDR1 is SGHNT and CDR2 is YENEEA. Trimming took 3 bases from V and 8 from J; bases not matched to a gene: 15. The CDR3 has 17 residues. In DNA, the CDR3 is TGTGCCAGCAGCTTCAATACCGGACTAGCTGCTAATCATGAGCAGTTCTTC. As protein: CASSFNTGLAANHEQFF.

This clonotype was seen more than once but under ten times. This chain joins TRBV4-3 and TRBJ2-1; 10 bases are shared with TRBD2. After removal of 0 bases from V and 15 bases from J, the junction contained 11 bases not matched to a gene. CDR3 length equals 15 residues. The germline V gene encodes CDR1 LGHNA and CDR2 YSLEER. The CDR3: CASSQDLAGVRARFF. The CDR3 coding sequence is TGCGCCAGCAGCCAAGATCTAGCGGGAGTTCGGGCTCGGTTCTTC.